The rows below give T cell receptor beta chains drawn from one sample of a study of blood T cell repertoires in COVID-19. Sequencing was performed with immunoSEQ multiplex PCR; in TCRdb, only in-frame clones are kept and a portion is missing. Among 200,000 to 250,000 clones listed, 84% were seen once. The sample comprised peripheral blood. These receptor sequences come from a woman over 75 with COVID-19, enrolled during active disease. Both conserved end residues are part of each CDR3. The D gene is left open where the match is weak. Expanded clones are given a class, and other clones once, few, many or no size at all.

D | size | J | V | CDR3 | DNA
TRBD2 | NA | TRBJ2-1 | TRBV2 | CASCMAVGGEQFF | TGTGCCAGCTGCATGGCCGTGGGGGGGGAGCAGTTCTTC
NA | NA | TRBJ1-2 | TRBV10-3 | CASKSGNGYTF | TGTGCCTCAAAGTCAGGGAACGGCTACACCTTC
NA | NA | TRBJ2-2 | TRBV5-1 | CASSLANTGELFF | TGCGCCAGCAGCCTAGCGAACACCGGGGAGCTGTTTTTT
NA | NA | TRBJ2-3 | TRBV12-2 | CASHPRTSGGLFTDTQYF | TGTGCAAGTCACCCCCGGACTAGCGGAGGTCTCTTCACAGATACGCAGTATTTT
NA | NA | TRBJ1-3 | TRBV7-9 | CASSLGRGIDGNTIYF | TGTGCCAGCAGCTTAGGGAGAGGCATTGATGGAAACACCATATATTTT
NA | NA | TRBJ2-2 | TRBV9 | CASSPRVGLYTGELFF | TGTGCCAGCAGCCCTAGAGTAGGACTCTACACCGGGGAGCTGTTTTTT
NA | NA | TRBJ1-6 | TRBV4-1 | CASSYGLIPLYNSPLHF | TGCGCCAGCAGCTATGGACTTATTCCTCTCTATAATTCACCCCTCCACTTT
NA | NA | TRBJ1-5 | TRBV3-1/TRBV3-2 | CASSPGTLKYQPQHF | TGTGCCAGCAGCCCAGGGACATTAAAGTATCAGCCCCAGCATTTT
NA | NA | TRBJ2-3 | TRBV9 | CASSVELTDTQYF | TGTGCCAGCAGCGTAGAACTGACAGATACGCAGTATTTT
NA | once | TRBJ1-1 | TRBV5-4 | CASSLMGGTEAFF | TGTGCCAGCAGCTTGATGGGGGGGACTGAAGCTTTCTTT
TRBD1 | NA | TRBJ1-2 | TRBV29-1 | CSVDGTVLGYTF | TGCAGCGTTGATGGGACAGTTCTTGGCTACACCTTC
NA | NA | TRBJ2-5 | TRBV2 | CASGRNSGREETQYF | TGTGCCAGCGGGCGGAACAGCGGTAGAGAAGAGACCCAGTACTTC
TRBD1 | NA | TRBJ1-2 | TRBV6-5 | CASSYPTGAGIYGYTF | TGTGCCAGCAGTTACCCGACAGGGGCCGGGATCTATGGCTACACCTTC
NA | NA | TRBJ2-7 | TRBV4-2 | CASSQGGQGYEQYF | TGTGCCAGCAGCCAGGGTGGGCAGGGCTACGAGCAGTACTTC
TRBD1 | NA | TRBJ1-4 | TRBV6-5 | CATDRLTGTNEKLFF | TGTGCCACGGACAGGTTAACGGGAACTAATGAAAAACTGTTTTTT
TRBD1 | NA | TRBJ1-5 | TRBV12-5 | CASAGGLSNQPQHF | TGTGCTAGTGCAGGGGGCCTCTCTAATCAGCCCCAGCATTTT
TRBD1 | NA | TRBJ1-5 | TRBV6-6 | CASRPDRGLDQPQHF | TGTGCCAGCCGGCCCGACAGGGGGCTTGATCAGCCCCAGCATTTT
NA | once | TRBJ1-5 | TRBV15 | CATSIAPGGVQPQHF | TGTGCCACCAGCATCGCCCCCGGAGGGGTACAGCCCCAGCATTTT